The TCR beta chain described here comes from a study of T cell responses to AZD1222 COVID-19 vaccine. Study-wide results and limits: Mostly white British, mostly female donors; authors suggested clonal diversity may be underestimated.

About this clone: Its antigen remains unknown.

Second doses that came at about 4 or about 12 weeks were put together. The CDR3 contains 13 residues. The germline V and J ends were trimmed by 5 bases and 3 bases, with 10 bases remaining between them. CDR1 is MNHEY and CDR2 is SVGEGT in the germline V gene. Using immunoSEQ multiplex PCR, the repertoire was profiled, and TCRdb retains in-frame clones only, with some absent. The profile shows about 93,000 clones, 80% to 90% of them singletons. This sequence joins TRBV6-2 or TRBV6-3 and TRBJ1-1; no clear D gene. The TCR was taken from an adult who received the AZD1222 COVID-19 vaccine. This sample comprised peripheral blood, obtained 28 days after the second AZD1222 dose. The CDR3 region has the DNA TGTGCCAGCAGTGTACAAATCTACACTGAAGCTTTCTTT. Translating it yields CASSVQIYTEAFF.